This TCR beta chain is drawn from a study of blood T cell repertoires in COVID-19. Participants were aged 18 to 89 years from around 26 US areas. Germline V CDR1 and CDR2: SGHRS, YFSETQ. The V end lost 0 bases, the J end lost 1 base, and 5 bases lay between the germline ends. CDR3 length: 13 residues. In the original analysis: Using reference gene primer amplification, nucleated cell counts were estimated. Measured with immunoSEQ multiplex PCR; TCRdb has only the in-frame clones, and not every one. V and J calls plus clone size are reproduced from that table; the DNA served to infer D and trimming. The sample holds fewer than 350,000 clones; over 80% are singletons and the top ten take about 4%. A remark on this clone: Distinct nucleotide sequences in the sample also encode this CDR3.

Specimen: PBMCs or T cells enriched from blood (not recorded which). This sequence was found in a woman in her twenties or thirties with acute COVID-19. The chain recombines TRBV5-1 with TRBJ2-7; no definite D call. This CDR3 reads CASSLGVSYEQYF. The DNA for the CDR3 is TGCGCCAGCAGCTTGGGTGTATCCTACGAGCAGTACTTC.